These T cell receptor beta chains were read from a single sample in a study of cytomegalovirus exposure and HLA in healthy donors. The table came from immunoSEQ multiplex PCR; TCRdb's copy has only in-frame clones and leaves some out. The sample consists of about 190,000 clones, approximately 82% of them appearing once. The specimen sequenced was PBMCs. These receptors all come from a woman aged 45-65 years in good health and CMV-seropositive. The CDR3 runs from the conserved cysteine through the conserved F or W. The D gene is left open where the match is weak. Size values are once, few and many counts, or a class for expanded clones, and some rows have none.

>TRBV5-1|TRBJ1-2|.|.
TGCGCCAGCAGCTCCTCGGGGGTGGAGGACTATGGCTACACCTTC
CASSSSGVEDYGYTF
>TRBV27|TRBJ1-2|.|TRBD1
TGTGCCAGCAGTTTCTCGGGACAGAACTATGGCTACACCTTC
CASSFSGQNYGYTF
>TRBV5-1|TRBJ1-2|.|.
TGCGCCAGCAGCCCATCCCCGGGCGGGTCTAATGGCTACACCTTC
CASSPSPGGSNGYTF
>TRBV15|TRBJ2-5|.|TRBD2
TGTGCCACCAGCAGAGAGGGGGGGGGAGAGACCCAGTACTTC
CATSREGGGETQYF
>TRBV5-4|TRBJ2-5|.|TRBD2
TGTGCCAGCAGCTTGGCCCCAGCGGGGGCTCAAGAGACCCAGTACTTC
CASSLAPAGAQETQYF
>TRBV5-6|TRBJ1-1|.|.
TGTGCCAGCAGCTGGGGGGTGAACACTGAAGCTTTCTTT
CASSWGVNTEAFF
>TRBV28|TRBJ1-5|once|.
TGTGCCAGCAGTTTACCCGCGGGGGGCTGGAGCAATCAGCCCCAGCATTTT
CASSLPAGGWSNQPQHF
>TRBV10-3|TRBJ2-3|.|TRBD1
TGTGCCATCAGTGCGGGGGGGACAGGGGCGGATACGCAGTATTTT
CAISAGGTGADTQYF
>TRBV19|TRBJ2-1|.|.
TGTGCCAGTAGAACCACACAGGGAGATGAGCAGTTCTTC
CASRTTQGDEQFF
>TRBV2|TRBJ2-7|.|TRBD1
TGTGCCAGCAGCGCAAGGAGGGACAGGGGCACCTACGAGCAGTACTTC
CASSARRDRGTYEQYF
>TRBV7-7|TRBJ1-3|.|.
TGTGCCAGCAGCCCCGACCCTGGGCCCTCTGGAAACACCATATATTTT
CASSPDPGPSGNTIYF
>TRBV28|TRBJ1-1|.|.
TGTGCCAGCAGTTTATGGGACAGTGAAGCTTTCTTT
CASSLWDSEAFF
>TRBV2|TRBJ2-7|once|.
TGTGCCAGCAGGGCGGGATCCTACGAGCAGTACTTC
CASRAGSYEQYF
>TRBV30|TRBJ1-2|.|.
TGTGCCTGGAAACTTGACTTTAACTATGGCTACACCTTC
CAWKLDFNYGYTF
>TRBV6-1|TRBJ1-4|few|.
TGTGCCAGCAGTGAAAGGCCAACTGGAGGTGAAAAACTGTTTTTT
CASSERPTGGEKLFF
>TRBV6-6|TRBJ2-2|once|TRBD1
TGTGCCAGCAGTTACTCTGGGACAGGGGGCACCGGGGAGCTGTTTTTT
CASSYSGTGGTGELFF
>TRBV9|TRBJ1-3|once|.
TGTGCCAGCACCCGAGGGCACGGGAGCACCATATATTTT
CASTRGHGSTIYF
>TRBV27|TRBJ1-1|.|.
TGTGCCAGCAGTTTCACAGGTTATGACACTGAAGCTTTCTTT
CASSFTGYDTEAFF
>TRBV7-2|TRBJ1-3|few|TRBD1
TGTGCCAGCAGCTTGCGACAGGGTGGTCACACCATATATTTT
CASSLRQGGHTIYF
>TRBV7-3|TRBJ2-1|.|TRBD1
TGTGCCAGCAGCGCCGGACAGGGTACAGATGAGCAGTTCTTC
CASSAGQGTDEQFF
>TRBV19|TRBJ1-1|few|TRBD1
TGTGCCAGTAGTTGGGACAGGGGCACTGAAGCTTTCTTT
CASSWDRGTEAFF
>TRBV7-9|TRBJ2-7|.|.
TGTTCCAGCAGCACAGACCCTGGCGAGCAGTACTTC
CSSSTDPGEQYF
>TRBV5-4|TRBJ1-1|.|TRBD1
TGTGCCAGCAGCAGAGGACAGGGCCCGAACACTGAAGCTTTCTTT
CASSRGQGPNTEAFF
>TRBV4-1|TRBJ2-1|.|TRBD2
TGCGCCAGCAGGCGACTAGCGGGGGGCATCAATGAGCAGTTCTTC
CASRRLAGGINEQFF
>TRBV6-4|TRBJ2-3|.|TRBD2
TGTGCCAGCAGCCGGACTAGCGGGGGTGTAGATACGCAGTATTTT
CASSRTSGGVDTQYF
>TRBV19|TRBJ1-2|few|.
TGTGCCAGTAGTCCAGGGATCTATGGCTACACCTTC
CASSPGIYGYTF
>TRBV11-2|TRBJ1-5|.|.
TGTGCCAGCAGCTTAGATGGCCGGGGCAATCAGCCCCAGCATTTT
CASSLDGRGNQPQHF
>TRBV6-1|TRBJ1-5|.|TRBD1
TGTGCCAGCAGGAGGGGACAGGGGGCAAATCAGCCCCAGCATTTT
CASRRGQGANQPQHF
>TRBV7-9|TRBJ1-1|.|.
TGTGCCAGCAGCTTAGCGCTCGGGAGCACTGAAGCTTTCTTT
CASSLALGSTEAFF
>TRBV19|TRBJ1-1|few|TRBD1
TGTGCCAGTAGTCCCGACAGGGGAATGAACACTGAAGCTTTCTTT
CASSPDRGMNTEAFF